The source of this T cell receptor (beta chain) is a study of blood T cell repertoires in COVID-19. Study-wide context: Sample material is recorded as cDNA or gDNA derived from T cells, B-cell-depleted T cells, or PBMCs.

The V gene's germline CDR1 is SEHNR and CDR2 FQNEAQ (reference sequence). V dropped 0 bases and J dropped 12 bases, with 11 bases sitting between them. The CDR3 totals 12 residues. The assay was immunoSEQ multiplex PCR, and TCRdb's table has in-frame clones only and misses some. Here the sample spans about 70,000 clones, around 70% being singletons. This clone has a handful of counts. Sequenced input: peripheral blood. The chain links TRBV7-9 to TRBJ1-1; TRBD1 is a possible D gene (5 bases). The source is a man aged 65 to 79 with acute or convalescent COVID-19. The CDR3 region has the DNA TGTGCCAGCAGCTTAGCCAGGGAACAAACTTTCTTT. Protein sequence: CASSLAREQTFF. The full variable domain, its missing parts supplied by reference TRBV7-9 and TRBJ1-1, is DTGVSQNPRHKITKRGQNVTFRCDPISEHNRLYWYRQTLGQGPEFLTYFQNEAQLEKSRLLSDRFSAERPKGSFSTLEIQRTEQGDSAMYLCASSLAREQTFFGQGTRLTVV.